The 17 T cell receptor beta chains reported below all come from one sample, sequenced in a study of T cell responses to AZD1222 COVID-19 vaccine (dated by TCRdb to the early 2020s). Library preparation was by the immunoSEQ multiplex PCR assay. TCRdb took this table from immuneACCESS and kept in-frame rearrangements with V and J called. Such tables lack part of the clones; where checked against another copy, unresolved V genes explain under half of the gap, and the rest is unexplained. This sample holds more than 80,000 clones; under 95% were observed only once. The ten largest clones take up approximately 30% of the sample. The sample's time point label, in plain terms: about 28 days (+/-7) after the second vaccine dose. The sequenced sample was peripheral blood, obtained 28 days after the second AZD1222 dose. All receptors derive from an adult who received the AZD1222 COVID-19 vaccine.

The chain combines TRBV3-1 (or the pseudogene TRBV3-2) with TRBJ1-2; 10 nucleotides line up with TRBD1. The V segment lost 4 bases and the J segment 5 bases; nucleotides outside the gene matches: 4. CDR3 size: 14 residues. Germline lookup yields CDR1 LGHDT and CDR2 YNNKEL (reference sequence). DNA for the CDR3: TGTGCCAGCAGCCCTCGGACAGGGGGGTATGGCTACACCTTC. It codes for CASSPRTGGYGYTF.

The chain uses TRBV5-1 and TRBJ2-1; 8 bases are a match to TRBD2. Trimming cost V 0 bases and J 7 bases; bases outside gene matches: 6. Germline V CDR1 and CDR2: SGHRS, YFSETQ. The CDR3 has 15 residues. CDR3 nucleotide sequence: TGCGCCAGCAGCTTGGTCGGGAGGGCGGGGAATGAGCAGTTCTTC. Translation: CASSLVGRAGNEQFF. The complete variable domain, with remaining parts taken from reference TRBV5-1 and TRBJ2-1, reads KAGVTQTPRYLIKTRGQQVTLSCSPISGHRSVSWYQQTPGQGLQFLFEYFSETQRNKGNFPGRFSGRQFSNSRSEMNVSTLELGDSALYLCASSLVGRAGNEQFFGPGTRLTVL.

This chain connects TRBV10-3 to TRBJ2-7; 8 nucleotides match TRBD1. With V trimmed by 5 bases and J by 6 bases, 12 bases remained unmatched. This CDR3 spans 15 amino acids. The germline gives CDR1 ENHRY, CDR2 SYGVKD. This CDR3 is CAISRQGLPTGEQYF. CDR3 sequence (DNA): TGTGCCATCAGTCGACAGGGGCTACCCACCGGCGAGCAGTACTTC.

The chain carries TRBV5-1 and TRBJ1-2, with 12 bases identical to TRBD1. CDR3 length: 15 amino acids. Unmatched junction bases numbered 9, after V lost 4 bases and J lost 8 bases. Germline V CDR1 and CDR2: SGHRS, YFSETQ. CDR3 in amino acids: CASSPTGTGGRGYTF. The CDR3 region has the DNA TGCGCCAGCAGCCCAACCGGGACAGGGGGCCGAGGCTACACCTTC.

The J gene is TRBJ1-3, the V gene TRBV5-5; D possibly corresponds to TRBD1 (5 bases). Trimming removed 4 bases from V and 0 bases from J, with 14 bases in between. Germline-derived CDR1 and CDR2 are SGHKS and YYEKEE (reference sequence). The CDR3 runs to 16 residues. CDR3 bases: TGTGCCAGCAGCCCCACAGGACACTACTCTGGAAACACCATATATTTT. The encoded protein is CASSPTGHYSGNTIYF.

This chain connects TRBV24-1 to TRBJ2-1; TRBD2 might be the D (6 bases). The CDR3 covers 14 residues. Germline V gene data show CDR1 as KGHDR and CDR2 as SFDVKD. Trimming took off 4 bases at V and 6 bases at J, with 12 bases between the two ends. CDR3 sequence reads: CATSDTGTFNEQFF. The DNA for the CDR3 is TGTGCCACCAGTGACACCGGGACTTTCAATGAGCAGTTCTTC.

This chain connects TRBV24-1 to TRBJ2-1; either TRBD1 or TRBD2 may fit D (7 bases each). The V gene's germline CDR1 is KGHDR and CDR2 SFDVKD. V lost 1 base and J lost 5, with 17 bases in between. The CDR3 contains 17 residues. CDR3 nucleotide sequence: TGTGCCACCAGTGATTTAAGCAGGGGGGGATCCCACAATGAGCAGTTCTTC. This translates into CATSDLSRGGSHNEQFF.

The rearrangement links TRBV25-1 to TRBJ2-7; 12 bases map to TRBD2. V lost 3 bases to trimming and J lost 7 bases; unmatched junction nucleotides: 7. Germline values: CDR1 MGHDK, CDR2 SYGVNS. The CDR3 is made up of 15 amino acids. The CDR3 DNA follows: TGTGCCAGCAGTGATCTAGCGGGAGGGCCGGGGGAGCAGTACTTC. Translated: CASSDLAGGPGEQYF.

The V call is TRBV28, the J call TRBJ2-7, with 9 bases matching TRBD1. CDR1 and CDR2 (germline): MDHEN, SYDVKM. This CDR3 contains 16 residues. Unmatched junction bases numbered 8, after V lost 2 bases and J lost 3 bases. The CDR3 bases are TGTGCCAGCAGTTTAGTAGGACAGGGGCAAATCTACGAGCAGTACTTC. It translates to CASSLVGQGQIYEQYF.

The rearrangement uses TRBV21-1 and TRBJ2-7; TRBD1 was called by the table and not checked on the DNA. TRBV21-1 is reported as a pseudogene. The CDR3 covers 12 residues. CDR3 DNA sequence: TGTGCCAGCGGGACAGGGAACCACGAGCAGTACTTC. This gives the protein CASGTGNHEQYF.

The count of this clone is one. This chain links TRBV18 with TRBJ2-2; D is unclear. This CDR3 has 16 amino acids. Trimming took off 0 bases at V and 1 base at J, with 9 bases between the two ends. CDR1 is KGHSH, CDR2 LQKENI, per germline. The CDR3 loop is CASSPPLRRNTGELFF. The CDR3 DNA is TGTGCCAGCTCACCACCGTTAAGGCGGAACACCGGGGAGCTGTTTTTT.

V is TRBV5-1 and J is TRBJ1-2; 8 bases fit TRBD1. The CDR3 runs 16 residues. J was trimmed by 6 bases and V by 0 bases; bases with no gene match: 10. Germline V lookup: CDR1 SGHRS, CDR2 YFSETQ. DNA of the CDR3: TGCGCCAGCAGCTTGGCCGGGGACAGGCCGGTGCATGGCTACACCTTC. Amino acids: CASSLAGDRPVHGYTF.

This clone occurred once. The V gene is TRBV10-3, the J gene TRBJ2-6; 7 bases map to TRBD2. Unmatched junction bases numbered 5, after V lost 8 bases and J lost 4 bases. This CDR3 contains 14 residues. Germline CDR1 reads ENHRY; CDR2 reads SYGVKD. The CDR3, as DNA: TGTGCCATCGGGGAGGGAGGAGGGGCCAACGTCCTGACTTTC. It translates to CAIGEGGGANVLTF.

The V and J genes are TRBV7-6 and TRBJ2-5, with 7 bases aligning to TRBD2. V gave up 6 bases and J gave up 0 bases; unmatched junction bases: 10. Germline CDR1 reads SGHVS; CDR2 reads FNYEAQ. CDR3 size: 16 residues. CDR3 sequence (DNA): TGTGCCAGCAGAAACTGGGGGGAGGGGTACCAAGAGACCCAGTACTTC. Translated, it gives CASRNWGEGYQETQYF.

The chain recombines TRBV28 with TRBJ2-2, with D possibly TRBD2 on 5 matching bases. The germline V gene has CDR1 MDHEN and CDR2 SYDVKM. The CDR3 runs to 14 residues. V was shortened by 2 bases and J by 7 bases, with 11 bases between the two germline ends. CDR3 sequence (DNA): TGTGCCAGCAGTTTAACGGGAACGGTCGGGGAGCTGTTTTTT. This translates into CASSLTGTVGELFF. Complete variable domain (other parts from reference TRBV28 and TRBJ2-2): DVKVTQSSRYLVKRTGEKVFLECVQDMDHENMFWYRQDPGLGLRLIYFSYDVKMKEKGDIPEGYSVSREKKERFSLILESASTNQTSMYLCASSLTGTVGELFFGEGSRLTVL.

V is TRBV7-2 and J is TRBJ1-6; the D is unclear. V was clipped by 4 bases and J by 6 bases, with 16 bases between them. Germline V gives CDR1 SGHTA, CDR2 FQGNSA. The CDR3 runs 16 residues. The CDR3: CASSSPPRGFNSPLHF. In DNA form, the CDR3 reads TGTGCCAGCAGCTCCCCCCCCCGGGGTTTTAATTCACCCCTCCACTTT.

This chain links TRBV18 with TRBJ1-2, with TRBD1 as a possible D gene (5 bases). The CDR3 extends over 13 amino acids. With 3 bases removed from V and 2 bases from J, the gap between germline ends came to 7 bases. Looked up from germline, CDR1 is KGHSH and CDR2 is LQKENI. The CDR3 nucleotides read TGTGCCAGCTCACCGGACACAAACTATGGCTACACCTTC. Translation gives CASSPDTNYGYTF.